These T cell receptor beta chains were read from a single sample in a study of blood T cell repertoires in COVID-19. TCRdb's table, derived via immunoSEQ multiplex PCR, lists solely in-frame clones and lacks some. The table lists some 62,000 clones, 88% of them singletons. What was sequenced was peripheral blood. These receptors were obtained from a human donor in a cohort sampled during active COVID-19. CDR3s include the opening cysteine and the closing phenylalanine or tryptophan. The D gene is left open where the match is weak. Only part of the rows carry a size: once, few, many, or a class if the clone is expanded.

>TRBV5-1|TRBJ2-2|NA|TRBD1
TGCGCCAGCAGCTTCGTAGGGACAGGGAACACCGGGGAGCTGTTTTTT
CASSFVGTGNTGELFF
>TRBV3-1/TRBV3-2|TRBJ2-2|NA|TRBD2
TGTGCCAGCAGCCAAGCGGGAGGTCGCACCGGGGAGCTGTTTTTT
CASSQAGGRTGELFF
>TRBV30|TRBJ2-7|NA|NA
TGTGCCTGGAGTGTTGGGACATATTACGAGCAGTACTTC
CAWSVGTYYEQYF
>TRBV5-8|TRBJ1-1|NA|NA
TGTGCCAGCAGCTTTTCCCCGACAGCCGAAGCTTTCTTT
CASSFSPTAEAFF
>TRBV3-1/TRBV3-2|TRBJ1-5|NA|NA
TGTGCCAGCAGCCAGGGGACACCAAGGGGACCCCAGCATTTT
CASSQGTPRGPQHF
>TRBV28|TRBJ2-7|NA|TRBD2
TGTGCCAGCAGGGCTAGCGGGAGTAGCGAGCAGTACTTC
CASRASGSSEQYF
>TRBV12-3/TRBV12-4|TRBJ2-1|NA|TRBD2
TGTGCCAGCAGTTTGCGGGAGCGCGGTGAGCAGTTCTTC
CASSLRERGEQFF
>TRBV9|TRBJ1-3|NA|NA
TGTGCCAGCAGCGTACTGGCAGAAACTAACTCTGGAAACACCATATATTTT
CASSVLAETNSGNTIYF
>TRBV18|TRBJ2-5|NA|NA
TGTGCCAGCTCAATCGGGGTCCAAGAGACCCAGTACTTC
CASSIGVQETQYF
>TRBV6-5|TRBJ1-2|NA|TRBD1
TGTGCCAGCAGGATAGGGACAGCCTATGGCTACACCTTC
CASRIGTAYGYTF
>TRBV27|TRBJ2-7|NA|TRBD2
TGTGCCAGCAGTTTTGGTCCAGCGGGAGGATACGAGCAGTACTTC
CASSFGPAGGYEQYF
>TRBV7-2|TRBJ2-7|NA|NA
TGTGCCAGCACCCTAGGGGCCGCGTCCTACGAGCAGTACTTC
CASTLGAASYEQYF
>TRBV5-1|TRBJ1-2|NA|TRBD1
TGCGCCAGCAGCTCTAACATCCCGCCTCTCGGGACAGCTACTTTTGGCTACACCTTC
CASSSNIPPLGTATFGYTF
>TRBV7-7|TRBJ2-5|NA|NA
TGTGCTAGCAGCTTAGCGAGGACCCGAGGGGAGACCCAGTACTTC
CASSLARTRGETQYF
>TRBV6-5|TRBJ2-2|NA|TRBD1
TGTGCCAGCAAAGGGACAGGAAACACCGGGGAGCTGTTTTTT
CASKGTGNTGELFF
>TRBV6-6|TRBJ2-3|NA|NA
TGTGCCAGCACCCCTACCGAAACAGCTGCGCAGTATTTT
CASTPTETAAQYF
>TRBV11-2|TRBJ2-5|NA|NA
TGTGCCAGCAGCTTAGGGTCAGGGTCCCAAGAGGAGACCCAGTACTTC
CASSLGSGSQEETQYF
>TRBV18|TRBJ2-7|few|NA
TGTGCCAGCTCTCCAACAGGGTCCGAGCAGTACTTC
CASSPTGSEQYF
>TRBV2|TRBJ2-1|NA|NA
TGTGCCAGCAGTCCGGACATACGCGAGCAGTTCTTC
CASSPDIREQFF
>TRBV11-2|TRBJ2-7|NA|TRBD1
TGTGCCAGCAGCTCGCCGGGACAGGGGGTCGCCGAGCAGTACTTC
CASSSPGQGVAEQYF
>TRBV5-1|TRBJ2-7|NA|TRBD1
TGCGCCAGCAGCTCATCCGGGACAGGGGCATATTACGAGCAGTACTTC
CASSSSGTGAYYEQYF
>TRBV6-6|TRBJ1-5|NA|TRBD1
TGTGCCAGCAGTGACCGGGACAGGGGGCCGCCCCAGCATTTT
CASSDRDRGPPQHF
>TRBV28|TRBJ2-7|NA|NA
TGTGCCAGCAGGCTACGATCCTACGAGCAGTACTTC
CASRLRSYEQYF
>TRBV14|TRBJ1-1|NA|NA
TGTGCCAGCAGCCAAACCCCCGGCCGGGGGGCGAACACTGAAGCTTTCTTT
CASSQTPGRGANTEAFF
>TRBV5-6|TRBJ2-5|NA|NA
TGTGCCAGCAGCTTGTTTAGCAACCAAGAGACCCAGTACTTC
CASSLFSNQETQYF
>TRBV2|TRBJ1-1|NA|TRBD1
TGTGCCAGCAGTGAACTACAGGGGGGCTTAAACACTGAAGCTTTCTTT
CASSELQGGLNTEAFF
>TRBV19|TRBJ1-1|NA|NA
TGTGCCAGTAGTCCCGGCTCCACCAGGGGCGTTGAAGCTTTCTTT
CASSPGSTRGVEAFF
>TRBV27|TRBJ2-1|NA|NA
TGTGCCAGCAGTGGGCAGGGAAGATACAATGAGCAGTTCTTC
CASSGQGRYNEQFF
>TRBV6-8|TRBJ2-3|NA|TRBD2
TGTGCCAGATTAGCGGGAGGGAAAACAGATACGCAGTATTTT
CARLAGGKTDTQYF
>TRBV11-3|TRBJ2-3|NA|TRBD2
TGTGCCAGCAGCCAAGGACTAGCGGGAGATACGCAGTATTTT
CASSQGLAGDTQYF
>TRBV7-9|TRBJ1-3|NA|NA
TGTGCCAGCAGCCAGTCCGGGAGAAACACCATATATTTT
CASSQSGRNTIYF